The 20 T cell receptor beta chains presented below share a single source sample, sequenced in a study of T-cell memory formation after mild COVID-19 (dated by TCRdb to 2020 to 2023). Libraries came from 5' RACE. This sample was sequenced with an Illumina NovaSeq 6000. The raw public reads went through TCRdb reprocessing: fastp at Q25, MiXCR clone calling, in-frame beta chains kept. CDR3 protein duplicates are merged, each entry listing the most common genes and DNA. The sample table records some 300,000 distinct CDR3 sequences; 20% to 25% of these occur just once. The ten largest clonotypes hold about 21% of the sample. Sequencing input: PBMCs or a T cell subset sorted from them (not recorded which). All receptors come from a man between 18 and 29 years old who had mild COVID-19 (a few samples of this study predate the infection). The sample titles of this study are shuffled in the database, so cell type and time point are left out; the donor was told from shared clones.

The V and J genes are TRBV27 and TRBJ1-4; a weak D match, TRBD1 (6 bases). CDR3 length: 17 amino acids. Trimming stripped 7 bases from V and 7 bases from J, with 25 bases between. CDR1 and CDR2 (germline): MNHEY, SMNVEV (reference sequence). CDR3 amino acids: CASKSTGWAGESEKLFF. CDR3 in DNA: TGTGCCAGCAAATCAACAGGCTGGGCAGGGGAAAGTGAAAAACTGTTTTTT.

The V call is TRBV2, the J call TRBJ2-3; D unresolved. Trimming pared 2 bases from V and 0 bases from J, leaving 15 bases between. The CDR3 contains 17 residues. Per germline, CDR1 SNHLY and CDR2 FYNNEI. CDR3 loop: CASSELWTDRSTDTQYF. CDR3 DNA: TGTGCCAGCAGTGAATTATGGACGGACCGTAGCACAGATACGCAGTATTTT.

This clonotype was seen a handful of times. The V gene is TRBV4-2, the J gene TRBJ1-4, with 7 bases lining up with TRBD1. After removal of 4 bases from V and 5 bases from J, the junction contained 7 bases not matched to a gene. In germline, CDR1 is LGHNA, CDR2 YNFKEQ. CDR3 length: 15 residues. In DNA, the CDR3 is TGTGCCAGCAGCCGACAGGGAATGGAAAATGAAAAACTGTTTTTT. Translation gives CASSRQGMENEKLFF.

The V call is TRBV28, the J call TRBJ1-6; 9 bases are a match to TRBD1. J gave up 6 bases and V 5 bases, and 5 bases lay outside the gene matches. Germline V gives CDR1 MDHEN, CDR2 SYDVKM. This CDR3 contains 15 residues. CDR3 bases: TGTGCCAGCAGTCTTTGGACAGGGGTTAATTCACCCCTCCACTTT. Its translation: CASSLWTGVNSPLHF.

The chain is built from TRBV18 and TRBJ2-3; no definite D call. V lost 0 bases and J 1 base, leaving 11 bases between the germline ends. CDR3 size: 16 residues. The germline gives CDR1 KGHSH, CDR2 LQKENI. The CDR3 bases are TGTGCCAGCTCACCACCAAGCGTGCCTGGCACAGATACGCAGTATTTT. Amino acids: CASSPPSVPGTDTQYF.

As DNA, the CDR3 is TGTGCCAGCAGCTTACGCAGGGCGGCTCTGTACAATGAGCAGTTCTTC. Amino acids: CASSLRRAALYNEQFF. The V and J genes are TRBV7-2 and TRBJ2-1; TRBD1 might be the D (5 bases). The V gene lost 2 bases and the J gene lost 4 bases, with 15 bases spanning the gap. The CDR3 is 16 residues long. Germline V gene data show CDR1 as SGHTA and CDR2 as FQGNSA. Full variable domain (outside the CDR3, taken from reference TRBV7-2 and TRBJ2-1): GAGVSQSPSNKVTEKGKDVELRCDPISGHTALYWYRQSLGQGLEFLIYFQGNSAPDKSGLPSDRFSAERTGGSVSTLTIQRTQQEDSAVYLCASSLRRAALYNEQFFGPGTRLTVL.

V is TRBV20-1 and J is TRBJ2-5; 8 bases match TRBD1. Trimming took 6 bases from V and 5 from J; bases not matched to a gene: 5. The germline V gene has CDR1 DFQATT and CDR2 SNEGSKA (reference sequence). The CDR3 extends over 12 amino acids. The CDR3, as DNA: TGCAGTGCGAGCACAGGGGGGGAGACCCAGTACTTC. Translated, it gives CSASTGGETQYF.

In this sample, this clonotype turned up many times. The chain is built from TRBV5-1 and TRBJ2-2; 9 bases agree with TRBD1. The CDR3 is 13 residues long. Looked up from germline, CDR1 is SGHRS and CDR2 is YFSETQ. V shed 4 bases, J shed 5 bases, and the junction held 0 bases outside the gene matches. As DNA, the CDR3 is TGCGCCAGCAGCGGACAGGGGACCGGGGAGCTGTTTTTT. Encoded protein: CASSGQGTGELFF.

This chain connects TRBV20-1 to TRBJ2-1; TRBD2 matches 8 bases. With 2 bases clipped from V and 5 bases from J, the junction kept 14 bases outside the gene matches. CDR3 length: 17 residues. Per germline, CDR1 DFQATT and CDR2 SNEGSKA (reference sequence). The CDR3 nucleotides read TGCAGTGCTAGATTTAGCGGGGTGCTTGTTTCGAACAATGAGCAGTTCTTC. Its translation: CSARFSGVLVSNNEQFF.

The chain joins TRBV5-1 to TRBJ1-3, with D unresolved. V was trimmed by 0 bases and J by 5 bases, leaving 6 bases between them. CDR3 length equals 13 residues. Germline V CDR1 and CDR2: SGHRS, YFSETQ. CDR3: CASSLDLRNTIYF. The CDR3 DNA reads TGCGCCAGCAGCTTGGATCTCCGAAACACCATATATTTT.

This clonotype has at least ten counts. The chain couples TRBV7-2 to TRBJ2-3; TRBD2 matches at 12 bases. This CDR3 comprises 15 residues. Germline V gene lookup returns CDR1 SGHTA and CDR2 FQGNSA. V lost 6 bases to trimming and J lost 6 bases; unmatched junction nucleotides: 7. The CDR3 sequence is CASSSPSGGEDTQYF. CDR3 coding DNA: TGTGCCAGCAGTTCCCCTAGCGGGGGGGAGGATACGCAGTATTTT.

This clonotype has just a few counts. V is TRBV7-2 and J is TRBJ1-6; D is unclear. The CDR3 loop spans 14 amino acids. Per germline, CDR1 SGHTA and CDR2 FQGNSA. V was pared by 7 bases and J by 9 bases, with 16 bases between. The CDR3 DNA reads as TGTGCCAGCACAAAACTCTCAGAGGGTTCACCCCTCCACTTT. This gives the protein CASTKLSEGSPLHF.

This clonotype was detected only a few times. The chain carries TRBV5-1 and TRBJ1-1, with 9 bases aligning to TRBD1. Unmatched junction bases numbered 9, after V lost 2 bases and J lost 4 bases. This CDR3 spans 16 amino acids. The V gene's germline CDR1 is SGHRS and CDR2 YFSETQ. The CDR3 DNA sequence: TGCGCCAGCAGCTTTCTACAGGGGGCAAGGGGCACTGAAGCTTTCTTT. Translating gives CASSFLQGARGTEAFF. The variable domain in full, completed from reference TRBV5-1 and TRBJ1-1, reads KAGVTQTPRYLIKTRGQQVTLSCSPISGHRSVSWYQQTPGQGLQFLFEYFSETQRNKGNFPGRFSGRQFSNSRSEMNVSTLELGDSALYLCASSFLQGARGTEAFFGQGTRLTVV.

This clonotype turned up a few times. The V call is TRBV19, the J call TRBJ2-3; 11 bases align to TRBD2. This CDR3 is built from 13 residues. V dropped 9 bases and J dropped 5; count of bases not matched to a gene: 4. The germline V gene has CDR1 LNHDA and CDR2 SQIVND (reference sequence). CDR3 sequence: CASSSGGLDTQYF. CDR3 DNA sequence: TGTGCCAGCTCTAGCGGGGGGTTAGATACGCAGTATTTT. The whole variable domain, filled in from reference TRBV19 and TRBJ2-3, reads DGGITQSPKYLFRKEGQNVTLSCEQNLNHDAMYWYRQDPGQGLRLIYYSQIVNDFQKGDIAEGYSVSREKKESFPLTVTSAQKNPTAFYLCASSSGGLDTQYFGPGTRLTVL.

This clonotype was counted many times. CDR3 bases: TGTGCCACCAGTGATTTTAGACATCCCTACAATGAGCAGTTCTTC. This codes for CATSDFRHPYNEQFF. The chain combines TRBV24-1 with TRBJ2-1, with D unresolved. Trimming stripped 1 base from V and 2 bases from J, with 8 bases between. The CDR3 has 15 residues. The germline CDR1 and CDR2 sequences are KGHDR and SFDVKD.

This clonotype was observed a handful of times. This chain connects TRBV18 to TRBJ1-1, with a weak D call TRBD1 (6 bases). V was trimmed by 10 bases and J by 3 bases, leaving 15 bases between them. This CDR3 region has 13 residues. Germline-derived CDR1 and CDR2 are KGHSH and LQKENI. The DNA of the CDR3 is TGTGCCAACGCCGAGGACAGACACACTGAAGCTTTCTTT. Amino acids: CANAEDRHTEAFF.

The V gene is TRBV15, the J gene TRBJ2-1; 10 nucleotides agree with TRBD2. The junction had 4 bases not matched to a gene; V was cut back by 4 bases and J by 7 bases. Looked up from germline, CDR1 is LNHNV and CDR2 is YYDKDF (reference sequence). The CDR3 covers 14 residues. The CDR3 region has the DNA TGTGCCACCAGCAAGCGGGGGGGCGGGAATGAGCAGTTCTTC. It encodes CATSKRGGGNEQFF.

The chain joins TRBV9 to TRBJ1-2; a weak D match, TRBD1 (6 bases). V was shortened by 5 bases and J by 4 bases, with 12 bases between the two germline ends. CDR3 length: 13 residues. Germline CDR1 is SGDLS and CDR2 is YYNGEE. CDR3 sequence: CASRHGQPYGYTF. The DNA of the CDR3 is TGTGCCAGCAGACACGGACAGCCCTATGGCTACACCTTC.

The gene calls are TRBV9 and TRBJ1-1; D is uncertain. Germline assignment: CDR1 SGDLS and CDR2 YYNGEE. Trimming shortened V by 0 bases and J by 3 bases, and 15 bases separated the two germline ends. The CDR3 runs 16 residues. The CDR3 nucleotides read TGTGCCAGCAGCGTAGGGGATACCGGGAGCTACACTGAAGCTTTCTTT. Its protein is CASSVGDTGSYTEAFF. Variable domain in full (rest from reference TRBV9 and TRBJ1-1): DSGVTQTPKHLITATGQRVTLRCSPRSGDLSVYWYQQSLDQGLQFLIQYYNGEERAKGNILERFSAQQFPDLHSELNLSSLELGDSALYFCASSVGDTGSYTEAFFGQGTRLTVV.

J is TRBJ2-7 and V is TRBV15; a possible D gene is TRBD2 (5 bases). The CDR3 sequence is 14 residues long. CDR1 and CDR2 from the germline V gene are LNHNV and YYDKDF (reference sequence). Trimming removed 0 bases at V and 3 bases at J, with 9 bases between. The chain's CDR3 is CATSRDRGFYEQYV. The CDR3 region has the DNA TGTGCCACCAGCAGAGATCGCGGGTTCTACGAGCAGTACGTC.